A selection of T cell receptor beta chains follows, all from one sample in a study of blood T cell repertoires in COVID-19. Only in-frame clones appear in the TCRdb table, and some are missing; sequencing was by immunoSEQ multiplex PCR. The repertoire holds under 250,000 clones, with about 86% as singletons. Sequenced material: peripheral blood. Receptors originate from a man aged 80 or over with acute or convalescent COVID-19. The CDR3 runs from the conserved cysteine through the conserved F or W. The D gene is left open where the match is weak. Expanded clones are given a class, and other clones once, few, many or no size at all.

>-|TRBD2|TRBV11-2|TRBJ2-5
TGTGCCAGCAGCACCGGGACTAGCGGGGGGGGAGAGACCCAGTACTTC
CASSTGTSGGGETQYF
>-|TRBD1|TRBV27|TRBJ2-1
TGTGCCAGCAGCGTATACGGACAGGGGGCGGTTGAGCAGTTCTTC
CASSVYGQGAVEQFF
>-|TRBD2|TRBV5-1|TRBJ2-5
TGCGCCAGCAGCGCCAGCGGGGGGGCCGTTCAAGAGACCCAGTACTTC
CASSASGGAVQETQYF
>-|TRBD1|TRBV6-5|TRBJ2-7
TGTGCCAGCAGGGCCGGGACAGGGTCCCCCGGGTACTTC
CASRAGTGSPGYF
>few|-|TRBV5-1|TRBJ1-3
TGCGCCAGCAGCTTCGGGGGAACTGGAAACACCATATATTTT
CASSFGGTGNTIYF
>-|TRBD1|TRBV6-2/TRBV6-3|TRBJ2-2
TGTGCCAGCAGTCAAAGGACAGGGGGCCTGAACACCGGGGAGCTGTTTTTT
CASSQRTGGLNTGELFF
>-|-|TRBV5-1|TRBJ1-2
TGCGCCAGCAGCTTGGAGCCAGGGGCTAACTATGGCTACACCTTC
CASSLEPGANYGYTF
>-|TRBD2|TRBV6-5|TRBJ2-7
TGTGCCAGCAGTTACGCTAGCGGCTACGAGCAGTACTTC
CASSYASGYEQYF
>once|-|TRBV6-5|TRBJ2-2
TGTGCCAGCAGTTACTCGCGGGATACCGGGGAGCTGTTTTTT
CASSYSRDTGELFF
>few|TRBD1|TRBV6-4|TRBJ2-3
TGTGCCAGCAGTGAAGGACAGGGAGCAGATACGCAGTATTTT
CASSEGQGADTQYF
>few|-|TRBV19|TRBJ1-2
TGTGCCAGTAGTATCTCCCAGGCCAACTATGGCTACACCTTC
CASSISQANYGYTF
>few|-|TRBV2|TRBJ2-3
TGTGCCAGCAAGGGATCCGGGACTGGCACAGATACGCAGTATTTT
CASKGSGTGTDTQYF
>few|-|TRBV27|TRBJ2-7
TGTGCCAGCCAAAGCGGACCCTACGAGCAGTACTTC
CASQSGPYEQYF
>-|TRBD1|TRBV14|TRBJ2-7
TGTGCCAGCAGCCAAGCGGACAGGGTTACAGGGGCCTACGAGCAGTACTTC
CASSQADRVTGAYEQYF
>few|TRBD1|TRBV4-1|TRBJ1-5
TGCGCCAGCAGCCCCGTCCGACAGGGCACGGAGTATCAGCCCCAGCATTTT
CASSPVRQGTEYQPQHF
>-|-|TRBV9|TRBJ2-1
TGTGCCAGCAGCGCTGGATCGGGGAGCTCCTACAATGAGCAGTTCTTC
CASSAGSGSSYNEQFF
>-|TRBD2|TRBV27|TRBJ2-2
TGTGCCAGCAGTTTATCTCGACTAGCGGGAGGACGCACCGGGGAGCTGTTTTTT
CASSLSRLAGGRTGELFF
>-|TRBD2|TRBV5-1|TRBJ2-1
TGCGCCAGCAGACCGACTAGCGGGAGGGTAGGTGAGCAGTTCTTC
CASRPTSGRVGEQFF
>-|TRBD1|TRBV6-1|TRBJ1-5
TGTGCCAGCAGCCGAAGACAGGGGGATCAGCCCCAGCATTTT
CASSRRQGDQPQHF
>-|TRBD1|TRBV19|TRBJ2-7
TGTGCCAGTAGTTGGTCGAGGGGGCTGAATGACTACGAGCAGTACTTC
CASSWSRGLNDYEQYF
>-|TRBD1|TRBV29-1|TRBJ2-1
TGCAGCGGCGACAGGGGCAATGAGCAGTTCTTC
CSGDRGNEQFF